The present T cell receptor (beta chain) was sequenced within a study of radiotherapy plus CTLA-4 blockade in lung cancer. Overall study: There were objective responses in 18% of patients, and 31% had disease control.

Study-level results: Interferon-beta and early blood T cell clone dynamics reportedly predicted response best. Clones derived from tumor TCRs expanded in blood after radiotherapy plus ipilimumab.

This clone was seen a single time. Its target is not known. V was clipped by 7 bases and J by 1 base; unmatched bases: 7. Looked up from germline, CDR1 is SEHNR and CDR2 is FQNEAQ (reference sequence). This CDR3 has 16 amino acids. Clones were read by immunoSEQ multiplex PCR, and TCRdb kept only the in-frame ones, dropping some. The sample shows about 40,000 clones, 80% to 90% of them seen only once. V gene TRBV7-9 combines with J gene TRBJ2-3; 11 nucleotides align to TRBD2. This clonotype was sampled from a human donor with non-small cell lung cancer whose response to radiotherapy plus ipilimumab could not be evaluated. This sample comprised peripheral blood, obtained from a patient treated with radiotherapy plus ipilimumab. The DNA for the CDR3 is TGTGCCAGCACCGTACTTAGCGGGGGGGGCACAGATACGCAGTATTTT. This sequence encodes CASTVLSGGGTDTQYF.